Reported below is one T cell receptor beta chain. Its target is not known. These data originate in a study of OX40 agonist ivuxolimab in advanced cancers. TCRdb's table, derived via immunoSEQ multiplex PCR, lists solely in-frame clones and lacks some. The sample has about 68,000 clones; 91% are singletons. Study-level findings and limits: Some patients without response likewise showed low normalized clonal expansion. At 0.1 to 3.0 mg/kg and by week 6, CD4+ and CD8+ T cells in the blood had expanded clonally.

Source: CD4+ or CD8+ T cells sorted from blood, taken in a trial of the OX40 agonist ivuxolimab. The TCR originated in an adult with an advanced solid tumor such as melanoma, head and neck, liver or kidney cancer.

Here the CDR3 DNA reads TGTGCCAGCAGCTTGAACGATATCACAGATACGCAGTATTTT. Its protein is CASSLNDITDTQYF. The chain links TRBV5-4 to TRBJ2-3; unclear D gene. V was trimmed by 1 base and J by 2 bases, leaving 8 bases between them. This CDR3 spans 14 amino acids. Germline loops: CDR1 SGHNT, CDR2 YYREEE (reference sequence). The complete variable domain, with remaining parts taken from reference TRBV5-4 and TRBJ2-3, reads ETGVTQSPTHLIKTRGQQVTLRCSSQSGHNTVSWYQQALGQGPQFIFQYYREEENGRGNFPPRFSGLQFPNYSSELNVNALELDDSALYLCASSLNDITDTQYFGPGTRLTVL.